These 17 T cell receptor beta chains were all obtained from the same sample, sequenced in a study of CD4+ T cells in melanoma. Using immunoSEQ multiplex PCR, the repertoire was profiled, and TCRdb retains in-frame clones only, with some absent. The sample contains 20,000 to 25,000 clones, more than 65% of which appear only once. Sequenced: cells from a culture (not recorded whether cultured in vitro). Receptors were obtained from a human donor with melanoma.

This sequence joins TRBV5-1 and TRBJ1-5; D possibly corresponds to TRBD1 (5 bases). With 0 bases removed from V and 6 bases from J, the gap between germline ends came to 10 bases. CDR3 length equals 14 residues. CDR1 SGHRS and CDR2 YFSETQ come from the germline V gene. The CDR3 here is CASSLDGGGQPQHF. The CDR3 region has the DNA TGCGCCAGCAGCTTGGATGGGGGGGGTCAGCCCCAGCATTTT.

The chain uses TRBV7-8 and TRBJ1-2, with D unclear. Per germline, CDR1 SGHVS and CDR2 FQNEAQ. This CDR3 comprises 15 residues. V gave up 5 bases and J gave up 6 bases, with 19 bases separating them. The CDR3 is CASSQLGRVEDGYTF. Written as DNA, the CDR3 is TGTGCCAGCAGCCAGCTAGGAAGGGTAGAGGATGGCTACACCTTC. Full variable domain (outside the CDR3, taken from reference TRBV7-8 and TRBJ1-2): GAGVSQSPRYKVAKRGQDVALRCDPISGHVSLFWYQQALGQGPEFLTYFQNEAQLDKSGLPSDRFFAERPEGSVSTLKIQRTQQEDSAVYLCASSQLGRVEDGYTFGSGTRLTVV.

The gene calls are TRBV2 and TRBJ2-3; 8 bases line up with TRBD2. The trim removed 5 bases at V and 2 bases at J, leaving 3 bases unmatched. Germline V gives CDR1 SNHLY, CDR2 FYNNEI. The CDR3 covers 14 residues. As DNA, the CDR3 is TGTGCCAGCAGTCGGGGGGGATACACAGATACGCAGTATTTT. Protein product: CASSRGGYTDTQYF.

V gene TRBV10-1 combines with J gene TRBJ1-1, with D perhaps matching TRBD1 (5 bases). Trimming removed 2 bases at V and 5 bases at J, with 24 bases between. Germline V lookup: CDR1 WNHNN, CDR2 SYGVQD (reference sequence). The CDR3 is 18 residues long. In DNA, the CDR3 is TGCGCCAGCAGTGAGGGGAAAGGGTTCCAGGGATCGTGGACTGAAGCTTTCTTT. It codes for CASSEGKGFQGSWTEAFF.

The chain has TRBV10-3 and TRBJ2-3; 12 bases map to TRBD1. V lost 3 bases to trimming and J lost 8 bases; unmatched junction nucleotides: 6. CDR1 is ENHRY and CDR2 is SYGVKD in the germline V gene. The CDR3 length is 15 residues. The CDR3 DNA reads TGTGCCATCAGTGAAGTCGGGACAGGGGGCTCTACGCAGTATTTT. This sequence encodes CAISEVGTGGSTQYF.

This chain connects TRBV29-1 to TRBJ2-5; a possible D gene is TRBD2 (6 bases). Trimming left V 4 bases short and J 5 bases short, with 8 bases between. CDR3 length: 11 amino acids. The germline CDR1 and CDR2 sequences are SQVTM and ANQGSEA. The CDR3 DNA follows: TGCAGCGTTGCGGCGGGGGAGACCCAGTACTTC. This sequence encodes CSVAAGETQYF.

This chain uses TRBV5-4 with TRBJ2-5; tentative D call: TRBD1 (5 bases). This CDR3 comprises 14 residues. Between the trimmed V and J ends, which lost 0 bases and 2 bases, there was a span of 8 bases. The V gene's germline CDR1 is SGHNT and CDR2 YYREEE (reference sequence). Here the CDR3 reads CASSLGQKQETQYF. As DNA, the CDR3 is TGTGCCAGCAGCTTGGGACAGAAACAAGAGACCCAGTACTTC.

This rearrangement joins TRBV19 to TRBJ1-3, with D uncertain. The CDR3 has 14 residues. The V gene's germline CDR1 is LNHDA and CDR2 SQIVND (reference sequence). Trimming cost V 7 bases and J 1 base, with 11 bases left between them. The CDR3 nucleotides read TGTGCCAGTACCAACAGAATTTCTGGAAACACCATATATTTT. Encoded protein: CASTNRISGNTIYF.

This clone was seen a single time. The chain has TRBV14 and TRBJ1-3; D remains unclear. The germline V gene has CDR1 SGHDN and CDR2 FVKESK. The CDR3 extends over 13 amino acids. Trimming cost V 6 bases and J 4 bases, with 10 bases left between them. CDR3 region: CASRAAAGNTIYF. The CDR3 DNA is TGTGCCAGCAGAGCTGCAGCAGGAAACACCATATATTTT.

This chain joins TRBV27 and TRBJ1-5; D not certain. In germline, CDR1 is MNHEY, CDR2 SMNVEV (reference sequence). The CDR3 has 17 amino acids. Trimming pared 4 bases from V and 2 bases from J, leaving 18 bases between. CDR3 DNA sequence: TGTGCCAGCAGTTCCCCCCTGTGGGCTTTAGGCAATCAGCCCCAGCATTTT. The encoded protein is CASSSPLWALGNQPQHF.

Within the sample, this clone is medium-sized (0.01 to 0.1%). This chain uses TRBV11-2 with TRBJ2-7; 7 bases match TRBD1. This CDR3 contains 14 residues. Unmatched junction bases numbered 11, after V lost 5 bases and J lost 7 bases. Germline lookup yields CDR1 SGHAT and CDR2 FQNNGV. In DNA, the CDR3 is TGTGCCAGCAGCCGCCTGGGACAGCGCGGAGAGCAGTACTTC. Translating gives CASSRLGQRGEQYF.

This chain's CDR3 is CASSLGTSGVHTDTQYF. CDR3 coding DNA: TGTGCCAGCAGCTTAGGGACTAGCGGGGTACACACAGATACGCAGTATTTT. This chain connects TRBV7-9 to TRBJ2-3, with 12 bases lining up with TRBD2. CDR1 SEHNR and CDR2 FQNEAQ come from the germline V gene (reference sequence). The CDR3 length is 17 residues. V shed 1 base, J shed 2 bases, and the junction held 4 bases outside the gene matches.

V and J are TRBV7-6 and TRBJ1-6; D gene unclear. With 5 bases removed from V and 7 bases from J, the gap between germline ends came to 12 bases. Looked up from germline, CDR1 is SGHVS and CDR2 is FNYEAQ. The CDR3 contains 14 residues. The CDR3 protein is CASSPEVLNSPLHF. CDR3 nucleotides: TGTGCCAGCAGCCCAGAGGTCCTAAATTCACCCCTCCACTTT.

The rearrangement links TRBV19 to TRBJ2-7; possible D gene TRBD1, 5 bases. The CDR3 covers 14 residues. Germline V lookup: CDR1 LNHDA, CDR2 SQIVND (reference sequence). V lost 5 bases and J lost 6, with 17 bases in between. CDR3 DNA sequence: TGTGCCAGTAGTCCGGCGACAGTCTCTGCCGAGCAGTACTTC. Its protein product is CASSPATVSAEQYF.

The genes are TRBV28 and TRBJ1-6, with unresolved D. This CDR3 region has 15 residues. V lost 3 bases and J lost 3, with 9 bases in between. Per the germline V gene, CDR1 is MDHEN and CDR2 is SYDVKM. CDR3 sequence reads: CASSFLRRYNSPLHF. CDR3 bases: TGTGCCAGCAGTTTTTTACGCCGCTATAATTCACCCCTCCACTTT.

The count of this clone is one. J is TRBJ2-5 and V is TRBV30; the D is unclear. The CDR3 loop spans 13 amino acids. The V end was cut by 4 bases, the J end by 7 bases, with 16 bases between. In germline, CDR1 is GTSNPN, CDR2 SVGIG (reference sequence). The CDR3 DNA is TGTGCCTGGACGGCTCGGCAGGTGGGGACCCAGTACTTC. Translating it yields CAWTARQVGTQYF.

The genes are TRBV4-1 and TRBJ2-4; D is ambiguous. Germline V gene sequence: CDR1 MGHRA, CDR2 YSYEKL. V gave up 0 bases and J gave up 2 bases, with 11 bases separating them. CDR3 length equals 16 residues. CDR3 nucleotides: TGCGCCAGCAGCCAAGACTCAGCGTTCACCAAAAACATTCAGTACTTC. This translates into CASSQDSAFTKNIQYF.